Described below is a single T cell receptor beta chain sequence and its context. The antigen this receptor binds is unknown. The CDR3 end is not reached by the read, which stops 3 residues before it; the germline J gene fills it in. The data belong to a study of T cell clonality in common variable immunodeficiency (dated by TCRdb to between 2014 and 2017). Overall study results and their limits: It was noted by the authors that sequencing of the repertoires of T cell subpopulations would be needed to clarify the cause of the increased clonality in CVID. Reportedly, TCRbeta sequences from CVID had fewer deletions and N-nucleotide insertions, and highly modified clones with 13 or more V deletions were absent from CVID. Increased TCRbeta clonality was found in CVID subjects compared with healthy controls (t-test p = 0.018), with the increase being most characteristic of about a third of subjects. Even though DNA input was the same, control samples had an average of roughly 76,000 unique sequences each, compared with roughly 32,000 in CVID samples. Correlations of repertoire features with clinical complications were constrained by heterogeneity among patients within the CVID cohort. Healthy controls shared more TCRbeta clones with each other than CVID subjects shared among themselves (p < 0.0001).

Diagnosis of CVID followed standard criteria, namely serum IgG, IgA and/or IgM below the normal range together with specific antibody deficiency. There were some 44 subjects in the CVID group (roughly 29 male and some 15 female), ranging in age from about 9 to 65 years, with a mean age of about 40. Predominantly Caucasian heritage was noted among both the CVID patients and the healthy controls. At the time of study participation, every CVID subject had been on replacement immunoglobulin therapy for one year or longer. At the time of blood collection, no CVID subject was ill or was being treated with immunomodulatory or immunosuppressive medication. From each donor, about 5 to 8.5 ml of heparinized peripheral whole blood was collected. Genomic DNA from adults with common variable immune deficiency (CVID) and from healthy adult controls was used to sequence TCRbeta CDR3 repertoires. To isolate peripheral blood mononuclear cells, diluted blood was subjected to density centrifugation over Hypaque 1077 or Ficoll-Paque. Genomic DNA was obtained from unsorted mononuclear cells using either Qiagen column purification or a centrifugation-based method.

The CDR3 has 13 amino acids, counting the end cysteine and phenylalanine. The CDR3 was read in part: 30 bases, with the frame set at base 1. At the junction V is shortened by 7 bases and J by 3 bases, with 13 bases in between. CDR1 is given as GTSNPN and CDR2 as SVGIG, both from the germline V gene (reference sequence). For sequencing, equivalent amounts of genomic DNA were input from CVID and control samples. For every sample, a 60 bp segment covering the rearranged TCRbeta CDR3 region was amplified and then sequenced. The immunoSEQ assay, a bias-corrected multiplex PCR combined with high-throughput sequencing, was used to amplify TCRbeta. The authors' pipeline ran thus. Each unique nucleotide sequence was treated as a clone and annotated with V, D and J genes, copy number and frequency. Sequences were labeled productive if in frame, and non-productive if out of frame or containing stop codons. As previously described, clonality was computed from Shannon's entropy. Mean CDR3 Kyte-Doolittle hydropathy was derived from the predicted amino acid sequences of productive clones. Using the R hclust function, scaled V gene usage was clustered hierarchically with Manhattan distance and complete linkage. Clone sharing by CDR3 amino acid sequence was assessed by resampling 12 repertoires per group over 100 rounds. The repertoires were searched for around 75 published EBV-specific and 245 published CMV-specific TCRbeta sequences. A couple of CVID samples yielding fewer than 10,000 sequences were excluded from analysis, leaving under 45 CVID repertoires. TCRdb limited this immuneACCESS table to in-frame rearrangements with V and J called. A share of clones is missing; checked studies link under half to unresolved V genes, and the rest is unexplained. That table furnishes V, J and clone size, whereas the DNA furnished D and trimming. In this sample, approximately 24,000 clones appear, none counted once only. The ten largest clonotypes hold around 10% of the sample.

Sequencing was done on a sample of peripheral blood mononuclear cells. In this chain, TRBV30 is recombined with TRBJ1-5; the D region possibly corresponds to TRBD1 (5 bases align). This TCR came from a human donor with common variable immunodeficiency. The CDR3 reads CAYSDIHNQPQHF. CDR3 DNA (partial): TGTGCCTACTCGGACATCCACAATCAGCCC. Reference TRBV30 and TRBJ1-5 proteins supply the regions before and after the CDR3; the full variable domain is: SQTIHQWPATLVQPVGSPLSLECTVEGTSNPNLYWYRQAAGRGLQLLFYSVGIGQISSEVPQNLSASRPQDRQFILSSKKLLLSDSGFYLCAYSDIHNQPQHFGDGTRLSIL.